The 4 T cell receptor beta chains reported below all come from one sample, sequenced in a study of T cell responses to AZD1222 COVID-19 vaccine. Only in-frame clones appear in the TCRdb table, and some are missing; sequencing was by immunoSEQ multiplex PCR. Altogether 130,000 to 150,000 clones are present, under 95% being singletons, with the ten largest covering 2.8%. Specimen: peripheral blood, collected on day 0 of AZD1222 vaccination. The receptor set was obtained from an adult in good health.

The chain joins TRBV24-1 to TRBJ2-7; D is unresolved. The V end was cut by 1 base, the J end by 4 bases, with 10 bases between. Per the germline V gene, CDR1 is KGHDR and CDR2 is SFDVKD. CDR3 size: 14 residues. The CDR3 region has the DNA TGTGCCACCAGTGATTTAGAGAACCCTTACGAGCAGTACTTC. This translates into CATSDLENPYEQYF.

This sequence joins TRBV5-4 and TRBJ2-7, with TRBD1 identical over 9 bases. CDR3 length equals 15 residues. CDR1 is SGHNT, CDR2 YYREEE, per germline (reference sequence). Germline trimming cut 4 bases from V and 6 bases from J; bases unmatched to any gene: 11. CDR3 bases: TGTGCCAGCAGCCCGGGACAGGGTGGAGGGCTCGAGCAGTACTTC. Its translation: CASSPGQGGGLEQYF.

This chain uses TRBV11-3 with TRBJ2-5, with D perhaps matching TRBD1 or TRBD2 (5 bases each). Trimming left V 5 bases short and J 1 base short, with 14 bases between. Germline V lookup: CDR1 SGHNT, CDR2 YENEEA. This CDR3 spans 15 amino acids. The CDR3 nucleotides read TGTGCCAGCAGCCCCTACTGGGACCGCCAAGAGACCCAGTACTTC. This codes for CASSPYWDRQETQYF.

The V gene is TRBV28, the J gene TRBJ1-5; the D is unclear. The germline V and J ends were trimmed by 5 bases and 6 bases, with 11 bases remaining between them. The CDR3 covers 13 residues. Germline CDR1 and CDR2: MDHEN and SYDVKM. As DNA, the CDR3 is TGTGCCAGCAGTCCACGAGGGATTCAGCCCCAGCATTTT. Its translation: CASSPRGIQPQHF. Complete variable domain (other parts from reference TRBV28 and TRBJ1-5): DVKVTQSSRYLVKRTGEKVFLECVQDMDHENMFWYRQDPGLGLRLIYFSYDVKMKEKGDIPEGYSVSREKKERFSLILESASTNQTSMYLCASSPRGIQPQHFGDGTRLSIL.